This TCR beta chain was documented in a study of TIL therapy for anti-PD-1-resistant metastatic lung cancer. Across the study: Median tumor mutation burden was 1.5 mutations per megabase.

Sequencing used immunoSEQ v3. Each library reached 1.5 million to 2.5 million read pairs, or about 5-6 million at deep level. Produced via immunoSEQ multiplex PCR; TCRdb's table is partial and in-frame only. The repertoire holds 40,000 to 55,000 clones, with 79% as singletons. Indicated time point: pre-treatment sample, taken before nivolumab and TIL therapy. Trimming took 6 bases from V and 3 from J, leaving 14 bases between them. Germline V gene data show CDR1 as MGHDK and CDR2 as SYGVNS. The CDR3 runs 15 residues. The chain links TRBV25-1 to TRBJ1-4; no definite D call. The TCR comes from a woman aged 30 to 85 with non-small cell lung cancer. The sample here was blood, taken at baseline. CDR3 amino acids: CASSGRGQANEKLFF. DNA of the CDR3: TGTGCCAGCAGCGGAAGAGGGCAGGCTAATGAAAAACTGTTTTTT.